Below, 24 T cell receptor beta chains from the same sample are listed, as sequenced in a study of T-cell reconstitution after alpha-beta-depleted transplantation in children. During its preparation, the TCRbeta library received unique molecular identifiers. TCRdb reprocessed the PCR reads with MiXCR, giving one entry per CDR3 protein. The table records about 460,000 distinct CDR3 sequences, over 9.5% of them present only once. The sample here was PBMCs, mostly from graft donor cells, taken 180 days after TCRalphabeta/CD19-depleted stem cell transplant. The receptors originated from a female patient aged 2-15 years who had a stem cell transplant for aplastic anemia, so the T cells may come from the graft donor.

V and J are TRBV29-1 and TRBJ2-4; a possible D gene is TRBD1 (6 bases). The V gene lost 1 base and the J gene lost 1 base, with 20 bases spanning the gap. In germline, CDR1 is SQVTM, CDR2 ANQGSEA. This CDR3 has 18 amino acids. CDR3 sequence (DNA): TGCAGCGTTGAAGGGGTGTCCGTGGGGGCGCTGGCCAAAAACATTCAGTACTTC. Translated, it gives CSVEGVSVGALAKNIQYF. Combining the CDR3 with reference TRBV29-1 and TRBJ2-4 gives the whole variable domain SAVISQKPSRDICQRGTSLTIQCQVDSQVTMMFWYRQQPGQSLTLIATANQGSEATYESGFVIDKFPISRPNLTFSTLTVSNMSPEDSSIYLCSVEGVSVGALAKNIQYFGAGTRLSVL.

V usage is TRBV29-1 and J usage is TRBJ2-1; no reliable D call. V shed 2 bases and J shed 1 base, with 12 bases lying between them. Germline lookup yields CDR1 SQVTM and CDR2 ANQGSEA. The CDR3 is made up of 15 amino acids. In nucleotides, the CDR3 is TGCAGCGTTGAAAGGTTAGGAGCGTCCTACAATGAGCAGTTCTTC. Protein product: CSVERLGASYNEQFF.

This chain uses TRBV27 with TRBJ1-6; no definite D call. The CDR3 sequence is 14 residues long. The V end was cut by 3 bases, the J end by 10 bases, with 13 bases between. Germline CDR1 and CDR2: MNHEY and SMNVEV (reference sequence). The CDR3 nucleotides read TGTGCCAGCAGTTTCATGAGGGTTGGGTCACCCCTCCACTTT. This codes for CASSFMRVGSPLHF.

This clonotype was counted only a few times. The rearrangement joins TRBV6-2 or TRBV6-3 to TRBJ2-7; TRBD2 agrees at 8 bases. The CDR3 loop spans 14 amino acids. Unmatched junction bases numbered 12, after V lost 7 bases and J lost 7 bases. Germline values: CDR1 MNHEY, CDR2 SVGEGT. This CDR3 reads CASTTPGRDEEQYV. In DNA form, the CDR3 reads TGTGCCAGCACCACCCCCGGGAGGGACGAAGAGCAGTACGTC.

CDR3 sequence reads: CASSVVHEQFF. CDR3 nucleotides: TGTGCCAGCAGTGTCGTCCATGAGCAGTTCTTC. The rearrangement uses TRBV2 and TRBJ2-1; D not certain. The germline V and J ends were trimmed by 4 bases and 8 bases, with 6 bases remaining between them. The CDR3 totals 11 residues. Germline V lookup: CDR1 SNHLY, CDR2 FYNNEI.

This clonotype has just a few counts. The chain joins TRBV25-1 to TRBJ2-6, with D possibly being TRBD1 (6 bases). The V gene's germline CDR1 is MGHDK and CDR2 SYGVNS. The CDR3 length is 14 residues. V lost 6 bases, J lost 2 bases, and 8 bases lay in between. For the CDR3, the DNA is TGTGCCAGCAGCACAGGGACTGGGGCCAACGTCCTGACTTTC. It yields the protein CASSTGTGANVLTF.

This chain links TRBV7-8 with TRBJ2-3, with 9 positions matching TRBD1. CDR3 length equals 12 residues. Looked up from germline, CDR1 is SGHVS and CDR2 is FQNEAQ. The V and J ends lost 4 bases and 10 bases, in that order; junction bases with no gene match: 3. The DNA of the CDR3 is TGTGCCAGCAGCTCCCGGACAGGGGCGCAGTATTTT. Translation gives CASSSRTGAQYF. The full variable domain, rest sourced from reference TRBV7-8 and TRBJ2-3, is GAGVSQSPRYKVAKRGQDVALRCDPISGHVSLFWYQQALGQGPEFLTYFQNEAQLDKSGLPSDRFFAERPEGSVSTLKIQRTQQEDSAVYLCASSSRTGAQYFGPGTRLTVL.

The rearrangement joins TRBV4-2 to TRBJ2-2; D remains unclear. In germline, CDR1 is LGHNA, CDR2 YNFKEQ. This CDR3 is 20 amino acids long. V dropped 0 bases and J dropped 1 base, with 21 bases sitting between them. This chain's CDR3 is CASSQDPRGGRPMNTGELFF. The CDR3 bases are TGTGCCAGCAGCCAAGACCCACGCGGCGGTCGCCCCATGAACACCGGGGAGCTGTTTTTT.

This chain uses TRBV18 with TRBJ1-5; D possibly corresponds to TRBD1 (6 bases). The CDR3 contains 15 residues. Germline V CDR1 and CDR2: KGHSH, LQKENI. V was trimmed by 2 bases and J by 4 bases, leaving 12 bases between them. This CDR3 is CASSPGAGANQPQHF. In DNA form, the CDR3 reads TGTGCCAGCTCACCAGGGGCAGGGGCGAATCAGCCCCAGCATTTT.

CDR3 protein: CASSVGGTGETQYF. DNA of the CDR3: TGCGCCAGCAGCGTGGGGGGGACTGGAGAGACCCAGTACTTC. The chain has TRBV5-1 and TRBJ2-5; 7 bases align to TRBD2. The CDR3 extends over 14 amino acids. J gave up 4 bases and V 4 bases, and 7 bases lay outside the gene matches. Germline loops: CDR1 SGHRS, CDR2 YFSETQ.

This clonotype turned up a few times. The V and J genes are TRBV6-2 or TRBV6-3 and TRBJ1-5; D is possibly TRBD1 (6 bases). V lost 6 bases and J lost 6, with 15 bases in between. The CDR3 extends over 14 amino acids. The germline V gene encodes CDR1 MNHEY and CDR2 SVGEGT. CDR3: CASRFTGPGQPQHF. The CDR3, as DNA: TGTGCCAGCAGATTCACAGGGCCGGGTCAGCCCCAGCATTTT.

This clonotype was seen a few times. The rearrangement uses TRBV21-1 and TRBJ1-1; the table's D call, TRBD1, has no DNA check behind it. TRBV21-1 is assigned pseudogene status. This CDR3 comprises 20 residues. The CDR3 here is CASSKAPTIRGLIENTEAFF. The CDR3 coding sequence is TGTGCCAGCAGCAAAGCGCCCACGATAAGGGGGCTCATAGAAAACACTGAAGCTTTCTTT.

The table lists this clonotype with a few counts. The V gene is TRBV6-2 or TRBV6-3, the J gene TRBJ1-2; 8 bases map to TRBD1. The trim removed 2 bases at V and 0 bases at J, leaving 11 bases unmatched. Germline assignment: CDR1 MNHEY and CDR2 SVGEGT. The CDR3 consists of 18 residues. The CDR3 DNA follows: TGTGCCAGCAGTTACACTTCCGGGACAGGAAAAGCTAACTATGGCTACACCTTC. Its translation is CASSYTSGTGKANYGYTF.

The sample holds a few counts of this clonotype. The rearrangement joins TRBV5-1 to TRBJ1-5; TRBD1 might be the D (5 bases). The CDR3 spans 14 residues. Germline V lookup: CDR1 SGHRS, CDR2 YFSETQ. The V end was cut by 2 bases, the J end by 8 bases, with 14 bases between. The CDR3: CASSLSPGRKPQHF. In DNA, the CDR3 is TGCGCCAGCAGCTTAAGTCCAGGGAGGAAGCCCCAGCATTTT. Full variable domain (rest looked up from reference TRBV5-1 and TRBJ1-5): KAGVTQTPRYLIKTRGQQVTLSCSPISGHRSVSWYQQTPGQGLQFLFEYFSETQRNKGNFPGRFSGRQFSNSRSEMNVSTLELGDSALYLCASSLSPGRKPQHFGDGTRLSIL.

There are a few counts of this clonotype. The chain joins TRBV15 to TRBJ2-2, with no clear D. Between the trimmed V and J ends, which lost 0 bases and 2 bases, there was a span of 10 bases. The CDR3 runs 16 residues. CDR1 is LNHNV, CDR2 YYDKDF, per germline (reference sequence). The CDR3 DNA sequence: TGTGCCACCAGCAGAGATCCAACAGCCAACACCGGGGAGCTGTTTTTT. Residues: CATSRDPTANTGELFF.

There are a few counts of this clonotype. The chain couples TRBV20-1 to TRBJ2-2; D not certain. This CDR3 comprises 15 residues. The germline gives CDR1 DFQATT, CDR2 SNEGSKA (reference sequence). The V gene lost 3 bases and the J gene lost 1 base, with 12 bases spanning the gap. The CDR3: CSASELPVNTGELFF. The DNA for the CDR3 is TGCAGTGCTAGCGAACTGCCCGTGAACACCGGGGAGCTGTTTTTT.

This clonotype was recorded a few times. The gene calls are TRBV5-1 and TRBJ2-2; 7 bases match TRBD2. V was pared by 2 bases and J by 0 bases, with 4 bases of the junction left unmatched. The CDR3 covers 16 residues. Germline CDR1 SGHRS, CDR2 YFSETQ. The CDR3 protein is CASSFPLAANTGELFF. CDR3 nucleotides: TGCGCCAGCAGCTTTCCGCTAGCGGCGAACACCGGGGAGCTGTTTTTT.

This chain connects TRBV5-1 to TRBJ2-7; D remains ambiguous. V shed 2 bases and J shed 7 bases, with 10 bases lying between them. The CDR3 loop spans 12 amino acids. Germline V gene lookup returns CDR1 SGHRS and CDR2 YFSETQ. CDR3 protein: CASSFGTWEQYF. CDR3 nucleotides: TGCGCCAGCAGCTTCGGCACCTGGGAGCAGTACTTC.

This clonotype was recorded at least ten times. The V and J genes are TRBV28 and TRBJ1-5; D is uncertain. Germline-derived CDR1 and CDR2 are MDHEN and SYDVKM. The CDR3 is 16 amino acids. Trimming took 2 bases from V and 0 from J, leaving 11 bases between them. CDR3: CASSLPGVNSNQPQHF. CDR3 coding DNA: TGTGCCAGCAGTTTACCAGGAGTAAATAGCAATCAGCCCCAGCATTTT.

The chain couples TRBV11-2 to TRBJ2-1, with TRBD2 matching 9 bases. The CDR3 has 16 residues. Germline V CDR1 and CDR2: SGHAT, FQNNGV. V was clipped by 2 bases and J by 2 bases; unmatched bases: 4. In nucleotides, the CDR3 is TGTGCCAGCAGCTTACTAGCGGGATTGACCTACAATGAGCAGTTCTTC. Its translation is CASSLLAGLTYNEQFF.

As regards this clonotype: The junction and the germline gene differ at one end; a read error may be behind it. The chain recombines TRBV12-5 with TRBJ1-5, with D possibly matching TRBD1 (5 bases). This CDR3 region has 14 residues. The germline CDR1 and CDR2 sequences are LGHNT and FRNRAP. CDR3 in amino acids: CASGGDGSYQPQHF. Written as DNA, the CDR3 is TGTGCTAGTGGAGGGGACGGTAGCTATCAGCCCCAGCATTTT.

This clonotype came up a few times. The J gene is TRBJ1-2, the V gene TRBV28; D unresolved. The V end lost 8 bases, the J end lost 0 bases, and 13 bases lay between the germline ends. The germline V gene has CDR1 MDHEN and CDR2 SYDVKM. CDR3 size: 14 residues. For the CDR3, the DNA is TGTGCCAGCGGATCAACCCCCTCTAACTATGGCTACACCTTC. Residues: CASGSTPSNYGYTF.

The chain has TRBV3-1 and TRBJ1-2, with 9 bases matching TRBD1. V was pared by 0 bases and J by 2 bases, with 4 bases of the junction left unmatched. This CDR3 has 16 amino acids. CDR1 is LGHDT and CDR2 is YNNKEL in the germline V gene (reference sequence). CDR3: CASSQEVQGANYGYTF. The DNA for the CDR3 is TGTGCCAGCAGCCAAGAGGTACAGGGGGCGAACTATGGCTACACCTTC.

This clonotype was observed a few times. The rearrangement joins TRBV28 to TRBJ1-1; 7 nucleotides match TRBD1. Germline V lookup: CDR1 MDHEN, CDR2 SYDVKM. The CDR3 is made up of 13 amino acids. J gave up 2 bases and V 7 bases, and 4 bases lay outside the gene matches. The CDR3, as DNA: TGTGCCAGCATCCAGGGGGAAAACACTGAAGCTTTCTTT. This encodes CASIQGENTEAFF.